This TCR beta chain was obtained from a study of shared T cell receptors in the human thymus. V lost 5 bases and J lost 2; bases outside the gene matches: 24. Germline CDR1 is SNHLY and CDR2 is FYNNEI. This CDR3 has 21 residues. TCRdb's copy holds only in-frame clones and misses some; the assay was immunoSEQ multiplex PCR. Altogether hundreds of thousands of clones are present, 80% to 90% being singletons, with the ten largest covering over 0.008%. These data were likewise used in another study, on human thymus T cells. That paper states: Infants, healthy and Finnish, who were having corrective surgery for congenital heart defects served as donors. Thymic material originated from resections removed in the course of corrective heart surgery. Across thymic and blood repertoires, the usage of V and J genes appeared to be biased.

The chain couples TRBV2 to TRBJ2-1; 7 nucleotides line up with TRBD1. The sample consisted of thymocytes. This clonotype originated in a girl less than two years old with a congenital heart defect. In DNA, the CDR3 is TGTGCCAGCAGTTCCCGGTTAGACAGGGCCTATATCCGGGCGGCCTACAATGAGCAGTTCTTC. Translated, it gives CASSSRLDRAYIRAAYNEQFF.